Following are 15 T cell receptor beta chains from one sample sequenced in a study of early T cells in non-severe SARS-CoV-2 infection. TCRdb called the 5' RACE reads again in MiXCR, with one record for every CDR3 protein. Here the sample spans some 26,000 distinct CDR3 sequences, around 5% being singletons. Sequenced sample: whole blood. The receptor set was obtained from an adult who was a healthcare worker with PCR-confirmed SARS-CoV-2 infection or an uninfected control (not recorded which).

Ten or more counts support this clonotype. The chain carries TRBV20-1 and TRBJ2-6, with 8 bases fitting TRBD2. Germline V gene lookup returns CDR1 DFQATT and CDR2 SNEGSKA (reference sequence). V was pared by 5 bases and J by 3 bases, with 18 bases of the junction left unmatched. There are 19 residues in the CDR3. Here the CDR3 DNA reads TGCAGTGCTCCGGCGGGGCGAAGCGGGAGAGACGGTGGGGCCAACGTCCTGACTTTC. Protein product: CSAPAGRSGRDGGANVLTF.

A few counts support this clonotype. The chain couples TRBV4-1 to TRBJ2-5; 9 nucleotides align to TRBD1. J lost 5 bases, V lost 7 bases, and 5 bases had no gene match. CDR3 length equals 13 residues. CDR1 is MGHRA, CDR2 YSYEKL, per germline. The CDR3 region has the DNA TGCGCCAGCAAGGACAGGGGCCAGGAGACCCAGTACTTC. Its protein is CASKDRGQETQYF.

This clonotype was counted at least ten times. This chain joins TRBV12-3 or TRBV12-4 and TRBJ1-3, with D uncertain. The V end was cut by 7 bases, the J end by 8 bases, with 12 bases between. The CDR3 is 12 amino acids. CDR3: CASTPSGDTIYF. The DNA of the CDR3 is TGTGCCAGCACCCCCAGCGGAGACACCATATATTTT.

The chain carries TRBV20-1 and TRBJ1-4, with 9 bases fitting TRBD1. The V gene's germline CDR1 is DFQATT and CDR2 SNEGSKA (reference sequence). V trimming: 4 bases; J trimming: 7 bases; junction bases outside the gene matches: 7. The CDR3 spans 14 residues. The CDR3 DNA is TGCAGTGCTACCCTCGGGACAGGGACTGAAAAACTGTTTTTT. This codes for CSATLGTGTEKLFF.

The CDR3 loop reads CSVGITDTQYF. The CDR3 bases are TGCAGCGTTGGGATCACAGATACGCAGTATTTT. The chain recombines TRBV29-1 with TRBJ2-3, with D unclear. Trimming took off 4 bases at V and 2 bases at J, with 4 bases between the two ends. The CDR3 length is 11 residues. Germline CDR1 reads SQVTM; CDR2 reads ANQGSEA.

The table lists this clonotype with many counts. This chain connects TRBV6-2 or TRBV6-3 to TRBJ1-5, with D uncertain. Germline CDR1 reads MNHEY; CDR2 reads SVGEGT. V was pared by 6 bases and J by 3 bases, with 12 bases between. The CDR3 loop spans 14 amino acids. CDR3 amino acids: CASREQMFNQPQHF. The CDR3 DNA reads TGTGCCAGCAGGGAACAGATGTTCAATCAGCCCCAGCATTTT.

This sequence joins TRBV2 and TRBJ1-6; D gene unclear. CDR3 length equals 12 residues. CDR1 and CDR2 from the germline V gene are SNHLY and FYNNEI. Trimming removed 4 bases at V and 13 bases at J, with 11 bases between. CDR3 residues: CASSARGPPLHF. CDR3 coding DNA: TGTGCCAGCAGTGCCAGAGGGCCTCCCCTCCACTTT.

The table lists this clonotype with many counts. The V and J genes are TRBV24-1 and TRBJ2-1, with D possibly TRBD1 on 6 matching bases. The germline V gene encodes CDR1 KGHDR and CDR2 SFDVKD. With 0 bases removed from V and 7 bases from J, the gap between germline ends came to 6 bases. The CDR3 consists of 13 residues. CDR3 amino acids: CATSDLQGNEQFF. The CDR3 DNA sequence: TGTGCCACCAGTGATTTGCAGGGGAATGAGCAGTTCTTC.

This clonotype has just a few counts. This chain connects TRBV11-2 to TRBJ2-1; D perhaps matches TRBD1 (7 bases). The V gene's germline CDR1 is SGHAT and CDR2 FQNNGV. This CDR3 contains 14 residues. Trimming took 1 base from V and 13 from J, leaving 17 bases between them. The DNA for the CDR3 is TGTGCCAGCAGCTTAGGTCCAGGGGGGCCCTCTCAGTTCTTC. This encodes CASSLGPGGPSQFF.

The J gene is TRBJ1-1, the V gene TRBV2; unclear D gene. V shed 8 bases and J shed 5 bases, with 12 bases lying between them. The germline CDR1 and CDR2 sequences are SNHLY and FYNNEI. This CDR3 comprises 12 residues. CDR3 coding DNA: TGTGCCAGCGGACTCCTCAGGACTGAAGCTTTCTTT. As protein: CASGLLRTEAFF.

This clonotype turned up a few times. V usage is TRBV18 and J usage is TRBJ2-1; a possible D gene is TRBD2 (6 bases). V dropped 3 bases and J dropped 0 bases, with 15 bases sitting between them. The length of the CDR3 is 17 residues. Germline-derived CDR1 and CDR2 are KGHSH and LQKENI. CDR3 nucleotide sequence: TGTGCCAGCTCACCTAGGGGACGGGAGAGCTCCTACAATGAGCAGTTCTTC. Residues: CASSPRGRESSYNEQFF.

In this sample, this clonotype turned up a few times. The V gene is TRBV5-8, the J gene TRBJ1-2; possibly TRBD1 for D (6 bases). In germline, CDR1 is SGHTS, CDR2 YDEGEE. The CDR3 length is 13 residues. V lost 0 bases to trimming and J lost 5 bases, with 8 bases between them. The CDR3 bases are TGTGCCAGCAGCTTGGCCAGGGGTTATGGCTACACCTTC. Its protein is CASSLARGYGYTF. The full variable domain, with the rest looked up from reference TRBV5-8 and TRBJ1-2, is EAGVTQSPTHLIKTRGQQATLRCSPISGHTSVYWYQQALGLGLQFLLWYDEGEERNRGNFPPRFSGRQFPNYSSELNVNALELEDSALYLCASSLARGYGYTFGSGTRLTVV.

This clonotype was detected many times. The chain combines TRBV12-3 or TRBV12-4 with TRBJ2-1; D is uncertain. The ends were cut back, 6 bases at V and 1 base at J, with 16 bases in the middle. The CDR3 sequence is 16 residues long. CDR3: CASRMIRAGSYNEQFF. CDR3 sequence (DNA): TGTGCCAGCAGAATGATCAGAGCAGGATCCTACAATGAGCAGTTCTTC.

The sample holds many counts of this clonotype. The gene calls are TRBV6-5 and TRBJ2-3; D possibly uses TRBD1 or TRBD2 (5 bases each). Germline V gene data show CDR1 as MNHEY and CDR2 as SVGAGI. The length of the CDR3 is 18 residues. V gave up 4 bases and J gave up 0 bases, with 20 bases separating them. CDR3 DNA: TGTGCCAGCAGTTTGGGGCTAGAAGGAGGTGCTAGCACAGATACGCAGTATTTT. It translates to CASSLGLEGGASTDTQYF.

This clonotype was counted ten times or more. The J gene is TRBJ1-1, the V gene TRBV20-1; D unclear. V lost 1 base and J 1 base, leaving 7 bases between the germline ends. CDR1 is DFQATT and CDR2 is SNEGSKA in the germline V gene (reference sequence). This CDR3 has 13 residues. The CDR3: CSARGSSNTEAFF. Written as DNA, the CDR3 is TGCAGTGCTAGAGGTAGCTCGAACACTGAAGCTTTCTTT.